This T cell receptor beta chain was found in a study of blood T cell repertoires in COVID-19. Study at large: Material from acute and convalescent COVID-19 was sourced from the United States, Italy and Spain.

This clone showed up just once. From germline, CDR1 is SEHNR and CDR2 FQNEAQ (reference sequence). The CDR3 is 12 amino acids. Trimming pared 8 bases from V and 4 bases from J, leaving 9 bases between. In the original processing: Cell counts per sample came from amplifying reference gene primers. Clones were read by immunoSEQ multiplex PCR, and TCRdb kept only the in-frame ones, dropping some. The DNA was the basis for D and trimming; V, J and clone size are from that table. The sample records 150,000 to 200,000 clones, about nine tenths being singletons. The specimen was peripheral blood. This sequence was found in a woman in her twenties or thirties with acute or convalescent COVID-19. The chain carries TRBV7-9 and TRBJ2-1; D may be TRBD2 (6 bases). In DNA form, the CDR3 reads TGTGCCAGCGGGAGGCCGTACAATGAGCAGTTCTTC. Protein sequence: CASGRPYNEQFF.